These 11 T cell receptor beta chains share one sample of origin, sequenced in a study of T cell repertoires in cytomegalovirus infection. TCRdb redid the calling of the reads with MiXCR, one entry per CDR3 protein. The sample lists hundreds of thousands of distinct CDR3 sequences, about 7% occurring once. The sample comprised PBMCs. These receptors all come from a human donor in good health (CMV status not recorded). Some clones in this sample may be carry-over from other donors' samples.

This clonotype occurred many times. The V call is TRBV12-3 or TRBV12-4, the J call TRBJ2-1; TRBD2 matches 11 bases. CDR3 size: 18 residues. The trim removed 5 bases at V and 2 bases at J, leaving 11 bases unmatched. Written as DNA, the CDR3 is TGTGCCAGCAGTCCGTCCCGACTAGCGGGGTCTACCTACAATGAGCAGTTCTTC. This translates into CASSPSRLAGSTYNEQFF.

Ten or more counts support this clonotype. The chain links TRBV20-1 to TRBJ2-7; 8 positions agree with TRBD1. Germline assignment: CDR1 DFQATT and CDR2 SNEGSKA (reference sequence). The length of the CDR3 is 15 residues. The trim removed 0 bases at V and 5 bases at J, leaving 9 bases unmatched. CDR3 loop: CSARDPWTGIHEQYF. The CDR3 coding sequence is TGCAGTGCTAGAGATCCTTGGACAGGGATTCACGAGCAGTACTTC.

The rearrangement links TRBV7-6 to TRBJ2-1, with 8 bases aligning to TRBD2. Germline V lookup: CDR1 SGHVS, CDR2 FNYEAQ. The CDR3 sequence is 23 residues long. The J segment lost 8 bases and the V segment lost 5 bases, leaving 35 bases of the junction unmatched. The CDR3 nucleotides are TGTGCCAGCAGCCTATTCCCCCCAAAGACTAGCGAGGAAGGACGGACAAGACAGGATGAGCAGTTCTTC. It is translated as CASSLFPPKTSEEGRTRQDEQFF.

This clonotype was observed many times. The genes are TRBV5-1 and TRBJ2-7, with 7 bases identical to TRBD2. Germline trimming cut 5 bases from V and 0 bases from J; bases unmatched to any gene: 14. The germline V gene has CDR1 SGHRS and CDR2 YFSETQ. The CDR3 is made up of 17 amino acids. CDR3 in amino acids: CASRNSLASVRSYEQYF. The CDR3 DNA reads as TGCGCCAGCAGAAATTCACTAGCGTCGGTTCGCTCCTACGAGCAGTACTTC.

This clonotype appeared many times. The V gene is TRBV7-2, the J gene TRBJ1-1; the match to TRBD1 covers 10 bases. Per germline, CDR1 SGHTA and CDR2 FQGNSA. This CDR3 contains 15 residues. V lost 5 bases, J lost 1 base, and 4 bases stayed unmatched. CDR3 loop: CASSRDRGSNTEAFF. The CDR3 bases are TGTGCCAGCAGCCGGGACAGGGGTTCGAACACTGAAGCTTTCTTT.

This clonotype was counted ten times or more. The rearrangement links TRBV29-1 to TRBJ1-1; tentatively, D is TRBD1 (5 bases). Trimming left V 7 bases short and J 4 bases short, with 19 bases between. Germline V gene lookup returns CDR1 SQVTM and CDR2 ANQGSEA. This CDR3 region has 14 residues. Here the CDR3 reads CSASMTAIPTEAFF. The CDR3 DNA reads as TGCAGCGCTTCAATGACAGCCATCCCCACTGAAGCTTTCTTT. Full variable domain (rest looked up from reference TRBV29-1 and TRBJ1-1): SAVISQKPSRDICQRGTSLTIQCQVDSQVTMMFWYRQQPGQSLTLIATANQGSEATYESGFVIDKFPISRPNLTFSTLTVSNMSPEDSSIYLCSASMTAIPTEAFFGQGTRLTVV.

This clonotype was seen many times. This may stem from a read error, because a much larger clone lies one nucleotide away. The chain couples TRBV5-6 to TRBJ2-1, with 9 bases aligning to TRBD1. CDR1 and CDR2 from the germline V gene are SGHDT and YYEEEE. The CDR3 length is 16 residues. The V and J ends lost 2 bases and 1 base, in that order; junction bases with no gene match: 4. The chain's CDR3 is CASSLPGTGSYNEQFF. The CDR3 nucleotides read TGTGCCAGCAGCTTACCCGGGACAGGGTCCTACAATGAGCAGTTCTTC.

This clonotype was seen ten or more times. The CDR3 protein is CSARDPSGDGSYNEQFF. CDR3 DNA sequence: TGCAGTGCTAGAGATCCTAGCGGGGATGGCTCCTACAATGAGCAGTTCTTC. The chain carries TRBV20-1 and TRBJ2-1, with 9 bases lining up with TRBD2. V shed 0 bases, J shed 0 bases, and the junction held 6 bases outside the gene matches. This CDR3 region has 17 residues. Germline V lookup: CDR1 DFQATT, CDR2 SNEGSKA (reference sequence).

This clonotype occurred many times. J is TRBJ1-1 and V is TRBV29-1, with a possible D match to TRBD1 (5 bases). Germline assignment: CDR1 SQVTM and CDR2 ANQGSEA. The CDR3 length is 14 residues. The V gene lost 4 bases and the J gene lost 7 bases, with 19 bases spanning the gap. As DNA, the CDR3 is TGCAGCGTTGGGAACCAGGGACCCTTGGGTGAAGCTTTCTTT. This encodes CSVGNQGPLGEAFF.

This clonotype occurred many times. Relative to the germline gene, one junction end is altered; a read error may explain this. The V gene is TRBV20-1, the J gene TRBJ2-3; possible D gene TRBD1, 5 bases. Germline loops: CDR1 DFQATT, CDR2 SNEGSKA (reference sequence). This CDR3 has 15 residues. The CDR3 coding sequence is TGCAGTGTCGTCGATTTGTTTTCGTCAACCAGGGAAACCCGTTTT. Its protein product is CSVVDLFSSTRETRF.

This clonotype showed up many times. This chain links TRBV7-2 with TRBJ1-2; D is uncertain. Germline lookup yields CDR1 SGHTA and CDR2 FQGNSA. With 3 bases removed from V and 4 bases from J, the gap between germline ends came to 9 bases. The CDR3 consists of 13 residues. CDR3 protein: CASSLTETYGYTF. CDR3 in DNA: TGTGCCAGCAGCTTGACGGAAACCTATGGCTACACCTTC.